Detailed here is one T cell receptor (beta chain). The target antigen is unknown. These data come from a study of T cells expressing NK-cell markers. Study overall: Sorted CD3+CD56+NKG2C+, CD3+CD56+NKG2C- and CD3+CD56-NKG2C+ T cells supplied TCR beta repertoires. Points from the study as a whole: In more than 5 donors, dominant CD3+CD56+NKG2C+ clones formed about 1.0-7.0% of CD8+ cells.

For TCR beta, cDNA was produced by 5'RACE template switching with UMIs. After re-calling the 5' RACE reads, TCRdb lists one entry per CDR3 protein, DNA absent. Recorded for this sample: 500,000 or so distinct CDR3 sequences. CDR1 is SGHTA and CDR2 is FQGNSA in the germline V gene. The CDR3 spans 15 residues. The chain employs TRBV7-2 and TRBJ2-1; no DNA is available, so the TRBD2 call from TCRdb remains unchecked. The source material was blood T cells: a sorted CD56 or NKG2C T cell subset, CD4+ or CD8+ T cells, or bulk PBMC T cells (not recorded which). This TCR came from a man younger than 35 in good health. The CDR3 protein is CASSSDLAGTGEQFF.